The 16 T cell receptor beta chains below come from one sample, sequenced in a study of human T cells and chemical hapten exposure. Documented treatment: therapeutic diphenylcyclopropenone sensitization with weekly scalp DPC. The library put unique molecular identifiers onto individual cDNA molecules. One entry per CDR3 protein, called by TCRdb with MiXCR from the reads. Among 1,500 to 2,000 distinct CDR3 sequences, roughly half were seen once, and the ten largest hold just under 4%. Sequenced material: whole blood, taken before DPC sensitization or 2, 6, or about 24 weeks after (not recorded which). The source of these receptors is an adult with alopecia areata. Some clones in this sample may be carry-over from other donors' samples. This table probably holds off-target reads from a library built for another chain.

V is TRBV11-2 and J is TRBJ2-5; 7 bases fit TRBD2. The CDR3 covers 17 residues. V shed 1 base and J 1 base; nucleotides not matched to a gene: 9. CDR1 SGHAT and CDR2 FQNNGV come from the germline V gene. The CDR3 nucleotides read TGTGCCAGCAGCTTAGGACTAGCCCTGAACGCCCAAGAGACCCAGTACTTC. The encoded protein is CASSLGLALNAQETQYF.

V is TRBV29-1 and J is TRBJ2-3; D unclear. The V and J ends lost 4 bases and 1 base respectively, with 6 bases between them. In germline, CDR1 is SQVTM, CDR2 ANQGSEA. This CDR3 region has 12 residues. CDR3 coding DNA: TGCAGCGTTGTACCTGGCACAGATACGCAGTATTTT. It codes for CSVVPGTDTQYF.

CDR3 in DNA: TGTGCCAGCAGCGTCTCCAGCAGGGCAGATACGCAGTATTTT. Its translation is CASSVSSRADTQYF. The chain uses TRBV7-2 and TRBJ2-3; maybe TRBD1 (5 bases). Trimming cost V 5 bases and J 4 bases, with 13 bases left between them. Germline CDR1 reads SGHTA; CDR2 reads FQGNSA. The CDR3 contains 14 residues.

This clonotype was counted a few times. The rearrangement links TRBV27 to TRBJ1-2; D is unresolved. Germline V gene sequence: CDR1 MNHEY, CDR2 SMNVEV (reference sequence). The ends were cut back, 0 bases at V and 1 base at J, with 3 bases in the middle. The CDR3 contains 13 residues. CDR3 nucleotides: TGTGCCAGCAGTTTATCATATAACTATGGCTACACCTTC. Translated, it gives CASSLSYNYGYTF.

The chain links TRBV7-9 to TRBJ2-7, with 7 positions matching TRBD1. This CDR3 is 16 amino acids long. Unmatched junction bases numbered 12, after V lost 4 bases and J lost 3 bases. The germline CDR1 and CDR2 sequences are SEHNR and FQNEAQ (reference sequence). The CDR3 here is CASSSTDRVLGYEQYF. The DNA of the CDR3 is TGTGCCAGCAGCTCAACTGACAGGGTCTTGGGCTACGAGCAGTACTTC. The full variable domain, in which reference TRBV7-9 and TRBJ2-7 provide the parts outside the CDR3, is DTGVSQNPRHKITKRGQNVTFRCDPISEHNRLYWYRQTLGQGPEFLTYFQNEAQLEKSRLLSDRFSAERPKGSFSTLEIQRTEQGDSAMYLCASSSTDRVLGYEQYFGPGTRLTVT.

The genes are TRBV28 and TRBJ2-3; D gene ambiguous. CDR3 length: 13 residues. Germline lookup yields CDR1 MDHEN and CDR2 SYDVKM. Deletions cut 1 base from V and 5 bases from J, with 7 bases between. The CDR3 protein is CASSLSGEDTQYF. CDR3 nucleotide sequence: TGTGCCAGCAGTTTATCTGGGGAAGATACGCAGTATTTT. The whole variable domain, remainder taken from reference TRBV28 and TRBJ2-3, is DVKVTQSSRYLVKRTGEKVFLECVQDMDHENMFWYRQDPGLGLRLIYFSYDVKMKEKGDIPEGYSVSREKKERFSLILESASTNQTSMYLCASSLSGEDTQYFGPGTRLTVL.

The CDR3 bases are TGTGCCAGCAGTTGGATGGGACAGGGGAATCAGCCCCAGCATTTT. It specifies CASSWMGQGNQPQHF. The chain uses TRBV6-2 or TRBV6-3 and TRBJ1-5, with 10 nucleotides matching TRBD1. Germline lookup yields CDR1 MNHEY and CDR2 SVGEGT. The CDR3 sequence is 15 residues long. Trimming at V came to 4 bases and at J to 4 bases, leaving 4 bases not matched to a gene.

V gene TRBV20-1 combines with J gene TRBJ2-3; D remains ambiguous. This CDR3 spans 13 amino acids. The germline gives CDR1 DFQATT, CDR2 SNEGSKA (reference sequence). CDR3: CTPGGESTDTQYF. CDR3 sequence (DNA): TGCACTCCAGGTGGAGAAAGCACAGATACGCAGTATTTT.

This sequence joins TRBV11-2 and TRBJ1-1; TRBD1 matches at 7 bases. Germline V gene sequence: CDR1 SGHAT, CDR2 FQNNGV. V shed 4 bases, J shed 0 bases, and the junction held 5 bases outside the gene matches. The CDR3 loop spans 15 amino acids. This CDR3 reads CASSSGQSMNTEAFF. Here the CDR3 DNA reads TGTGCCAGCAGCTCGGGACAGTCGATGAACACTGAAGCTTTCTTT.

V is TRBV24-1 and J is TRBJ2-1, with TRBD1 matching over 8 bases. V was clipped by 5 bases and J by 10 bases; unmatched bases: 12. Germline-derived CDR1 and CDR2 are KGHDR and SFDVKD. This CDR3 spans 15 amino acids. The CDR3 loop is CATSGGGRGHREQFF. CDR3 DNA sequence: TGTGCCACCAGTGGGGGCGGCAGGGGGCACCGCGAGCAGTTCTTC.

This chain links TRBV5-1 with TRBJ2-3, with 8 bases aligning to TRBD1. V dropped 0 bases and J dropped 1; count of bases not matched to a gene: 7. This CDR3 comprises 17 residues. Germline CDR1 and CDR2: SGHRS and YFSETQ. The DNA for the CDR3 is TGCGCCAGCAGCTTGGCTCCTGGACAGGGCCGCACAGATACGCAGTATTTT. It codes for CASSLAPGQGRTDTQYF. Looking up the rest from reference TRBV5-1 and TRBJ2-3 gives the full variable domain: KAGVTQTPRYLIKTRGQQVTLSCSPISGHRSVSWYQQTPGQGLQFLFEYFSETQRNKGNFPGRFSGRQFSNSRSEMNVSTLELGDSALYLCASSLAPGQGRTDTQYFGPGTRLTVL.

This chain connects TRBV4-3 to TRBJ2-1, with D tentatively TRBD1 (6 bases). V was cut by 5 bases and J by 2 bases, with 13 bases left in between. The length of the CDR3 is 15 residues. Germline values: CDR1 LGHNA, CDR2 YSLEER. The CDR3 reads CASSAGTGPYNEQFF. For the CDR3, the DNA is TGCGCCAGCAGCGCCGGTACAGGGCCCTACAATGAGCAGTTCTTC.

V usage is TRBV6-6 and J usage is TRBJ2-3; 13 nucleotides agree with TRBD2. With V trimmed by 5 bases and J by 2 bases, 1 base remained unmatched. Germline CDR1 and CDR2: MNHNY and SVGAGI (reference sequence). The CDR3 extends over 15 amino acids. The CDR3 sequence is CASSGTSGITDTQYF. In DNA form, the CDR3 reads TGTGCCAGCAGTGGGACTAGCGGGATCACAGATACGCAGTATTTT.

V is TRBV12-3 or TRBV12-4 and J is TRBJ2-2; D gene ambiguous. The CDR3 sequence is 12 residues long. V was clipped by 5 bases and J by 6 bases, with 7 bases between them. DNA of the CDR3: TGTGCCAGCAGTCAGCGTCCCGGGGAGCTGTTTTTT. Amino acids: CASSQRPGELFF.

For the CDR3, the DNA is TGTGCCAGCAGTTTAAGGGCTAACAGGCACGAGCAGTACTTC. Translation gives CASSLRANRHEQYF. This chain connects TRBV27 to TRBJ2-7; TRBD1 is a possible D gene (5 bases). Per germline, CDR1 MNHEY and CDR2 SMNVEV (reference sequence). The CDR3 has 14 residues. The V end was cut by 2 bases, the J end by 5 bases, with 13 bases between.

The chain's CDR3 is CASSYHSGGLNNEQFF. CDR3 bases: TGTGCCAGCAGCTACCATAGCGGGGGGTTGAACAATGAGCAGTTCTTC. The V call is TRBV28, the J call TRBJ2-1, with 10 bases fitting TRBD2. This CDR3 has 16 residues. CDR1 MDHEN and CDR2 SYDVKM come from the germline V gene. V lost 6 bases to trimming and J lost 5 bases; unmatched junction nucleotides: 10.